This T cell receptor beta chain was recorded in a study of blood T cell repertoires in COVID-19. Whole-study context: From the United States, Italy and Spain came samples of acute and convalescent COVID-19. PBMCs, B-cell-depleted T cells, or T cells were the source of the cDNA or gDNA that made up the material.

Per the study methods: Quantification of nucleated cells was approximated via reference gene primer amplification. Data came from immunoSEQ multiplex PCR; TCRdb stores just in-frame clones and leaves some out. V, J and clone size derive from that table, while D and trimming were established from the DNA sequence. The sample carries 100,000 to 150,000 clones, about 82% recorded once. The V gene's germline CDR1 is SQVTM and CDR2 ANQGSEA. This CDR3 is built from 13 residues. The ends lost 7 bases at V and 3 bases at J; junction bases unmatched: 6. This receptor was taken from a human donor in a cohort sampled during active COVID-19. The sample comprised peripheral blood. This chain joins TRBV29-1 and TRBJ1-5; 7 bases are shared with TRBD1. The CDR3 region has the DNA TGCAGCGCTGGACAGGACACCAATCAGCCCCAGCATTTT. Protein sequence: CSAGQDTNQPQHF.